This record concerns one T cell receptor beta chain sequence. Antigen unknown. This sample stems from a study of regulatory T cells in long-lasting Graves disease. Background on the study: Graves' cases, newly diagnosed, had used antithyroid drugs under 3 months. General study points: Only peripheral blood was studied, not thyroid tissue. Persistent Graves' disease cases displayed lower TCR diversity than newly diagnosed ones.

According to the study, TCR beta libraries were built with iRepertoire HTBI primers and CDR3-region Arm-PCR. A single record per CDR3 protein comes from TCRdb applying MiXCR to the multiplex PCR reads. Among 400,000 to 500,000 distinct CDR3 sequences listed, 13% to 15% were seen once. V lost 2 bases to trimming and J lost 6 bases; unmatched junction nucleotides: 6. Germline values: CDR1 KGHSH, CDR2 LQKENI. This CDR3 comprises 15 residues. The time point: newly diagnosed GD, antithyroid drugs for less than 3 months. PBMCs were the source of the RNA used for TCR sequencing. The same data also contributed to another study, on T cells in Graves' hyperthyroidism and ophthalmopathy. As that report states: Ophthalmopathy prediction by the model preceded onset by a median roughly 6 months.

The chain employs TRBV18 and TRBJ1-1; 10 bases line up with TRBD1. This specimen consisted of peripheral blood mononuclear cells (PBMCs), obtained at new diagnosis, from a patient treated with antithyroid drugs. This receptor was taken from a woman aged 50 to 60 with Graves disease. CDR3 loop: CASSPSGQGKSEAFF. Here the CDR3 DNA reads TGTGCCAGCTCACCATCGGGACAGGGGAAGTCTGAAGCTTTCTTT. Full variable domain (rest looked up from reference TRBV18 and TRBJ1-1): NAGVMQNPRHLVRRRGQEARLRCSPMKGHSHVYWYRQLPEEGLKFMVYLQKENIIDESGMPKERFSAEFPKEGPSILRIQQVVRGDSAAYFCASSPSGQGKSEAFFGQGTRLTVV.